These 10 T cell receptor beta chains were all obtained from the same sample, sequenced in a study of T cell changes during pregnancy in multiple sclerosis. Sequencing used immunoSEQ multiplex PCR; TCRdb keeps in-frame clones, though not all of them. The data show around 69,000 clones, with 85% to 95% seen just once and less than 2% held by the top ten. The sample consisted of peripheral blood, taken in the third trimester of pregnancy. These receptors were collected from a female donor in good health, enrolled as a control in a pregnancy study.

The rearrangement joins TRBV30 to TRBJ1-2; TRBD1 matches at 8 bases. CDR3 length: 13 residues. The J segment lost 4 bases and the V segment lost 2 bases, leaving 3 bases of the junction unmatched. Per the germline V gene, CDR1 is GTSNPN and CDR2 is SVGIG (reference sequence). Here the CDR3 reads CAWSTDRVYGYTF. Written as DNA, the CDR3 is TGTGCCTGGAGTACGGACAGGGTCTATGGCTACACCTTC.

The chain has TRBV30 and TRBJ2-1; D may be TRBD1 (6 bases). The CDR3 extends over 13 amino acids. Trimming stripped 2 bases from V and 10 bases from J, with 15 bases between. Germline CDR1 reads GTSNPN; CDR2 reads SVGIG (reference sequence). CDR3 nucleotide sequence: TGTGCCTGGAGTATTACAGGGCGAGGGGAGCAGTTCTTC. As protein: CAWSITGRGEQFF.

The chain recombines TRBV19 with TRBJ1-5; TRBD1 agrees at 7 bases. Losses at the gene ends were 3 bases for V and 7 bases for J; bases not matched to a gene: 9. The CDR3 length is 15 residues. Per the germline V gene, CDR1 is LNHDA and CDR2 is SQIVND (reference sequence). The CDR3 coding sequence is TGTGCCAGTAGTATCATACAGGGGAGGATACAGCCCCAGCATTTT. It is translated as CASSIIQGRIQPQHF.

The chain has TRBV6-1 and TRBJ2-3; D is possibly TRBD2 (6 bases). V was pared by 4 bases and J by 0 bases, with 11 bases between. Per the germline V gene, CDR1 is MNHNS and CDR2 is SASEGT. CDR3 length: 15 amino acids. CDR3 bases: TGTGCCAGCAGTGTCTCAGCGGGTAGCACAGATACGCAGTATTTT. Protein product: CASSVSAGSTDTQYF.

The V and J genes are TRBV30 and TRBJ1-1; 7 bases match TRBD1. V gave up 5 bases and J gave up 0 bases; unmatched junction bases: 3. CDR3 length equals 13 residues. Germline V gene lookup returns CDR1 GTSNPN and CDR2 SVGIG (reference sequence). The chain's CDR3 is CAWDRVLNTEAFF. The CDR3 bases are TGTGCCTGGGACAGGGTTCTGAACACTGAAGCTTTCTTT. The variable domain in full, completed from reference TRBV30 and TRBJ1-1, reads SQTIHQWPATLVQPVGSPLSLECTVEGTSNPNLYWYRQAAGRGLQLLFYSVGIGQISSEVPQNLSASRPQDRQFILSSKKLLLSDSGFYLCAWDRVLNTEAFFGQGTRLTVV.

The rearrangement joins TRBV5-3 to TRBJ2-3; the D is unclear. TRBV5-3 is an ORF for which the function is uncertain. Between the trimmed V and J ends, which lost 0 bases and 2 bases, there was a span of 13 bases. There are 16 residues in the CDR3. The CDR3 loop is CARSLVAARDTDTQYF. In nucleotides, the CDR3 is TGTGCCAGAAGCTTGGTGGCGGCCCGTGACACAGATACGCAGTATTTT.

Here the CDR3 reads CASSKGQGKGDEQFF. The CDR3 nucleotides are TGTGCCAGCAGCAAGGGACAGGGGAAGGGCGATGAGCAGTTCTTC. The chain employs TRBV5-4 and TRBJ2-1; TRBD1 matches at 10 bases. Germline lookup yields CDR1 SGHNT and CDR2 YYREEE (reference sequence). The CDR3 consists of 15 residues. After removal of 4 bases from V and 8 bases from J, the junction contained 9 bases not matched to a gene.

V gene TRBV7-6 combines with J gene TRBJ2-5; 7 bases agree with TRBD1. J gave up 7 bases and V 4 bases, and 0 bases lay outside the gene matches. The CDR3 is 11 amino acids. CDR1 and CDR2 (germline): SGHVS, FNYEAQ. CDR3 nucleotide sequence: TGTGCCAGCAGCTCAGGGGGGACCCAGTACTTC. Its protein product is CASSSGGTQYF.

This clone occurred once. The chain combines TRBV5-1 with TRBJ2-2; 8 bases align to TRBD1. The trim removed 1 base at V and 7 bases at J, leaving 18 bases unmatched. From germline, CDR1 is SGHRS and CDR2 YFSETQ. The CDR3 runs to 19 residues. The CDR3 reads CASSLRGTGRNLPGGELFF. The CDR3 DNA reads TGCGCCAGCAGCTTGAGGGGGACAGGTCGAAATTTACCAGGCGGGGAGCTGTTTTTT.

V is TRBV27 and J is TRBJ2-7, with 7 bases aligning to TRBD1. Germline V lookup: CDR1 MNHEY, CDR2 SMNVEV (reference sequence). The CDR3 is made up of 16 amino acids. With 2 bases clipped from V and 3 bases from J, the junction kept 10 bases outside the gene matches. The CDR3 nucleotides are TGTGCCAGCAGTTTAGGTTGGGACAGACCTTTCTACGAGCAGTACTTC. Its protein is CASSLGWDRPFYEQYF.